This T cell receptor beta chain was sequenced in a study of OX40 agonist ivuxolimab in advanced cancers. Study-wide points: CD4+ and CD8+ blood T cells expanded clonally by week 6 at 0.1 to 3.0 mg/kg.

With 2 bases clipped from V and 1 base from J, the junction kept 2 bases outside the gene matches. Germline values: CDR1 SNHLY, CDR2 FYNNEI. This CDR3 is 15 amino acids long. Measured with immunoSEQ multiplex PCR; TCRdb has only the in-frame clones, and not every one. The sample gives about 99,000 clones, 95% to 96% of which show up once; around 2% is in the top ten. As concerns this clone: Its antigen is not known.

The material sequenced was CD4+ or CD8+ T cells sorted from blood, taken in a trial of the OX40 agonist ivuxolimab. This sequence joins TRBV2 and TRBJ1-2; the match to TRBD1 covers 9 bases. This TCR was recovered from an adult with an advanced solid tumor such as melanoma, head and neck, liver or kidney cancer. CDR3 loop: CASSESTGGNYGYTF. CDR3 in DNA: TGTGCCAGCAGTGAATCGACAGGGGGTAACTATGGCTACACCTTC.